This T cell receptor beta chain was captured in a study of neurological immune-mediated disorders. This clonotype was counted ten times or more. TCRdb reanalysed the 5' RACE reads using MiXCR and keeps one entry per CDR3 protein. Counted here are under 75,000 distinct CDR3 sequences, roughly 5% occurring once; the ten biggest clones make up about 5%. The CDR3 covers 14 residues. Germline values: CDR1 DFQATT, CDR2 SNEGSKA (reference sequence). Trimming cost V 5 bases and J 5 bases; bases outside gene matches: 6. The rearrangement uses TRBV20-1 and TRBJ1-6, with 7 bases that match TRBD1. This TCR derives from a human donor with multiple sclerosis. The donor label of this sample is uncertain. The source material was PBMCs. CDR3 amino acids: CSAFSGTDNSPLHF. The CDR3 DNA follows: TGCAGTGCTTTTTCCGGGACAGATAATTCACCCCTCCACTTT.